The rows below give T cell receptor beta chains drawn from one sample of a study of blood T cells in healthy people across ages. TCRdb ran MiXCR on the 5' RACE reads and lists one entry per CDR3 protein. The sample lists fewer than 1 million distinct CDR3 sequences, around 42% occurring once. The sample was blood. The receptors originated from a man in his fifties or sixties in good health. Both conserved end residues are part of each CDR3. Fields, in order: V gene, D gene, clone size, J gene, CDR3 protein, CDR3 DNA. A D gene is named only where the DNA matches it firmly. Clone size is given for some rows only: seen once, a few or many times, or a class if the clone is expanded.

TRBV18	TRBD1	once	TRBJ2-1	CASSPGGQGSHEQFF	TGTGCCAGCTCACCAGGTGGACAGGGGTCCCATGAGCAGTTCTTC
TRBV29-1	NA	NA	TRBJ1-2	CSAGWREEANSGYTF	TGCAGCGCTGGGTGGAGGGAAGAAGCTAACTCTGGCTACACCTTC
TRBV29-1	NA	NA	TRBJ2-3	CSVGLASSTDTQYF	TGCAGCGTTGGGCTAGCGTCAAGCACAGATACGCAGTATTTT
TRBV12-5	TRBD1	NA	TRBJ2-7	CASGRTGEGYEQYF	TGTGCTAGTGGAAGGACAGGGGAGGGCTACGAGCAGTACTTC
TRBV4-3	TRBD2	few	TRBJ2-7	CASSQDLGDYAYEQYF	TGCGCCAGCAGCCAAGATCTAGGGGACTACGCCTACGAGCAGTACTTC
TRBV30	NA	NA	TRBJ2-7	CAWSVAGAYNEQYF	TGTGCCTGGAGTGTTGCGGGGGCTTACAATGAGCAGTACTTC
TRBV28	NA	NA	TRBJ2-7	CASSFMGAKSDEQYF	TGTGCCAGCAGTTTCATGGGAGCCAAAAGCGACGAGCAGTACTTC
TRBV10-3	NA	NA	TRBJ2-3	CAISGNPSGDTQYF	TGTGCCATCAGTGGCAACCCCAGCGGAGATACGCAGTATTTT
TRBV5-1	NA	few	TRBJ2-5	CASSLGQARETQYF	TGCGCCAGCAGCTTGGGACAGGCCCGCGAGACCCAGTACTTC
TRBV11-2	TRBD1	NA	TRBJ2-7	CASSPNRDSIYEQYF	TGTGCCAGCAGCCCCAACCGGGACAGTATTTACGAGCAGTACTTC
TRBV12-3/TRBV12-4	NA	NA	TRBJ2-3	CASRRGAGALTDTQYF	TGTGCCAGCAGAAGGGGCGCGGGGGCACTAACAGATACGCAGTATTTT
TRBV10-3	TRBD2	few	TRBJ2-5	CAIKPTSGQETQYF	TGTGCCATAAAACCGACTAGCGGACAAGAGACCCAGTACTTC
TRBV7-9	NA	NA	TRBJ2-1	CASRMRGDEQFF	TGTGCCAGCCGAATGAGGGGCGATGAGCAGTTCTTC
TRBV7-9	NA	NA	TRBJ2-3	CASSLSEASTDTQYF	TGTGCCAGCAGCTTATCCGAAGCGAGCACAGATACGCAGTATTTT
TRBV20-1	NA	NA	TRBJ2-3	CSASRQALDPDTQYF	TGCAGTGCTAGTCGACAGGCCCTAGATCCAGATACGCAGTATTTT
TRBV5-1	TRBD1	many	TRBJ2-1	CASSPAGTGYNEQFF	TGCGCCAGCAGCCCCGCCGGGACAGGCTACAATGAGCAGTTCTTC
TRBV30	TRBD1	NA	TRBJ2-7	CAWSPPGTGSYEQYF	TGTGCCTGGAGCCCTCCGGGGACAGGATCCTACGAGCAGTACTTC
TRBV7-2	NA	NA	TRBJ2-3	CASGTRGREDTQYF	TGTGCCAGCGGTACCAGGGGTAGGGAAGATACGCAGTATTTT
TRBV12-3/TRBV12-4	TRBD1	NA	TRBJ2-3	CASSPDRGSTDTQYF	TGTGCCAGCAGCCCCGACAGGGGGAGCACAGATACGCAGTATTTT
TRBV5-5	NA	few	TRBJ2-5	CASSLVSLDGTQYF	TGTGCCAGCAGCTTGGTGTCCCTAGACGGGACCCAGTACTTC
TRBV6-2/TRBV6-3	NA	many	TRBJ1-2	CASSWTLVRGYTF	TGTGCCAGCAGCTGGACCCTAGTCCGTGGCTACACCTTC
TRBV28	NA	few	TRBJ2-5	CASSFLGAGGEQYF	TGTGCCAGCAGTTTCTTGGGGGCCGGTGGTGAGCAGTACTTC
TRBV27	NA	few	TRBJ2-4	CASSGPGLAKNIQYF	TGTGCCAGCAGTGGGCCAGGCCTAGCCAAAAACATTCAGTACTTC
TRBV6-2/TRBV6-3	NA	NA	TRBJ1-2	CASSPADSLNYGYTF	TGTGCCAGCAGCCCTGCCGACAGCCTGAACTATGGCTACACCTTC
TRBV7-2	NA	few	TRBJ2-4	CASSSSGAGYIQYF	TGTGCCAGCAGCTCGTCGGGAGCGGGTTACATTCAGTACTTC
TRBV20-1	TRBD2	NA	TRBJ2-7	CSALAGGVYNEQYF	TGCAGTGCGCTAGCGGGGGGGGTCTACAATGAGCAGTACTTC
TRBV3-1	NA	once	TRBJ2-1	CASSPDPGLGYNEQFF	TGTGCCAGCAGCCCCGACCCGGGACTGGGATACAATGAGCAGTTCTTC
TRBV7-2	NA	NA	TRBJ1-2	CASSERQSPNYGYTF	TGTGCCAGCAGCGAACGACAATCTCCTAACTATGGCTACACCTTC
TRBV29-1	NA	NA	TRBJ1-1	CSVESRETEAFF	TGCAGCGTTGAAAGTAGGGAGACTGAAGCTTTCTTT
TRBV29-1	NA	NA	TRBJ2-1	CSVEGRRTYNEQFF	TGCAGCGTTGAAGGGCGGAGGACTTACAATGAGCAGTTCTTC
TRBV20-1	TRBD2	NA	TRBJ2-1	CSRQAGDNEQFF	TGCAGTAGGCAAGCGGGGGACAATGAGCAGTTCTTC
TRBV19	NA	once	TRBJ2-3	CASSYGFGTDTQYF	TGTGCCAGTAGTTATGGGTTTGGGACAGATACGCAGTATTTT
TRBV7-7	NA	NA	TRBJ2-7	CASSPDRYQEQYF	TGTGCTAGCAGCCCCGACAGGTATCAAGAGCAGTACTTC
TRBV9	NA	NA	TRBJ2-5	CASSVGYLEKTQYF	TGTGCCAGCAGCGTAGGCTACTTAGAGAAGACCCAGTACTTC
TRBV4-1	NA	NA	TRBJ2-1	CASSHTGTQDEQFF	TGCGCCAGCAGCCATACAGGGACCCAGGATGAGCAGTTCTTC
TRBV11-2	NA	NA	TRBJ1-6	CASSAGSESSPLHF	TGTGCCAGCAGCGCTGGATCCGAATCTTCACCCCTCCACTTT
TRBV20-1	TRBD2	NA	TRBJ2-7	CSARDPSSGGALYEQYF	TGCAGTGCTAGAGATCCATCGAGCGGGGGTGCTCTTTACGAGCAGTACTTC
TRBV7-9	NA	once	TRBJ1-4	CASSRGFTTNERLFF	TGTGCCAGCAGCCGTGGCTTTACGACTAATGAAAGACTGTTTTTT
TRBV18	NA	NA	TRBJ1-4	CASSPTGAEKLFF	TGTGCCAGCTCACCGACCGGCGCTGAAAAACTGTTTTTT
TRBV7-2	NA	few	TRBJ2-3	CASSLNVLKRRVITDTQYF	TGTGCCAGCAGCTTAAACGTTCTTAAACGGCGGGTAATCACAGATACGCAGTATTTT
TRBV7-2	NA	NA	TRBJ2-2	CASSIFSGPLGSGELFF	TGTGCCAGCAGCATTTTTTCCGGGCCGTTAGGGAGCGGGGAGCTGTTTTTT
TRBV10-3	NA	few	TRBJ2-7	CAISEDRTYEQYF	TGTGCCATCAGTGAGGACCGGACCTACGAGCAGTACTTC
TRBV25-1	TRBD2	few	TRBJ2-3	CATSGGTTDTQYF	TGTGCCACTAGCGGGGGGACCACAGATACGCAGTATTTT
TRBV4-3	NA	few	TRBJ2-7	CASSQGFGGDYEQYF	TGCGCCAGCAGCCAAGGTTTCGGGGGAGACTACGAGCAGTACTTC
TRBV11-3	TRBD1	NA	TRBJ2-5	CASSLAGQGQETQYF	TGTGCCAGCAGCTTAGCGGGACAGGGTCAAGAGACCCAGTACTTC
TRBV7-2	NA	NA	TRBJ2-1	CASSLLPDPNNEQFF	TGTGCCAGCAGCTTACTACCAGACCCGAACAATGAGCAGTTCTTC
TRBV20-1	TRBD1	NA	TRBJ2-4	CSARPRQGRAIQYF	TGCAGTGCTAGACCCAGACAGGGTCGGGCCATTCAGTACTTC
TRBV5-5	TRBD1	few	TRBJ2-7	CASSPRQGAPYEQYF	TGTGCCAGCAGCCCACGACAGGGGGCTCCTTACGAGCAGTACTTC
TRBV5-1	TRBD1	NA	TRBJ1-2	CASSSSPGQDYGYTF	TGCGCCAGCAGCTCCTCTCCGGGACAGGACTATGGCTACACCTTC
TRBV4-1	NA	NA	TRBJ2-2	CASSQRGDPQLFF	TGCGCCAGCAGCCAGCGGGGCGACCCGCAGCTGTTTTTT
TRBV29-1	NA	NA	TRBJ2-2	CSAQLGTNTGELFF	TGCAGCGCCCAGCTAGGCACGAACACCGGGGAGCTGTTTTTT
TRBV5-1	NA	few	TRBJ2-7	CASSGRQGSYEQYF	TGCGCCAGCAGTGGCAGGCAGGGTTCCTACGAGCAGTACTTC
TRBV20-1	NA	NA	TRBJ1-1	CSARDWAGSMNTEAFF	TGCAGTGCTAGAGATTGGGCAGGTAGTATGAACACTGAAGCTTTCTTT
TRBV4-2	NA	few	TRBJ2-7	CASSQKGGDDSLYF	TGTGCCAGCAGCCAAAAGGGGGGGGATGACAGCCTGTACTTC
TRBV7-8	NA	NA	TRBJ2-1	CASSLGMSGRTNEQFF	TGTGCCAGCAGCTTAGGGATGTCAGGCCGTACAAATGAGCAGTTCTTC
TRBV3-1	NA	NA	TRBJ2-7	CASSQARVSYEQYF	TGTGCCAGCAGCCAAGCCAGGGTCTCCTACGAGCAGTACTTC
TRBV2	NA	NA	TRBJ1-4	CASSERPPATNEKLFF	TGTGCCAGCAGTGAACGCCCTCCTGCGACTAATGAAAAACTGTTTTTT